A selection of T cell receptor beta chains follows, all from one sample in a study of cytomegalovirus exposure and HLA in healthy donors. Measured with immunoSEQ multiplex PCR; TCRdb has only the in-frame clones, and not every one. The data contain over 100,000 clones, 55% to 65% of them seen just once; the ten biggest clones take up about 9%. Material: PBMCs. These TCRs come from a man aged 40-49 years in good health and CMV-seropositive. Both conserved end residues are part of each CDR3. Fields, in order: J gene, V gene, clone size, D gene, CDR3 DNA, CDR3 protein. D genes are given only for firm matches. Expanded clones get a size class; other rows say once, few or many, or leave the size out.

TRBJ1-1 | TRBV6-1 | . | . | TGTGCCAGCAGTGAACAGGGAAACACTGAAGCTTTCTTT | CASSEQGNTEAFF
TRBJ2-1 | TRBV28 | . | TRBD2 | TGTGCCAGCATTTCTAGCGGGAGTGGGTCCTACAATGAGCAGTTCTTC | CASISSGSGSYNEQFF
TRBJ2-7 | TRBV5-8 | . | TRBD2 | TGTGCCAGCAGCTTGGCAACTAGCGGGGGATACGAGCAGTACTTC | CASSLATSGGYEQYF
TRBJ2-1 | TRBV5-1 | . | . | TGCGCCAGCAGCTACGACAGGAATGAGCAGTTCTTC | CASSYDRNEQFF
TRBJ2-7 | TRBV7-9 | . | TRBD1 | TGTGCCAGCAGTCCTCCCCCGGGACAGGGGTCCTACGAGCAGTACTTC | CASSPPPGQGSYEQYF
TRBJ2-2 | TRBV2 | . | TRBD1 | TGTGCCAGCGGAAAGGGACAGGCGTACACCGGGGAGCTGTTTTTT | CASGKGQAYTGELFF
TRBJ1-5 | TRBV27 | . | . | TGTCCCAGAAGACGGGGGGGAGGGGGAGTCAATCAGCCCCAGCATTTT | CPRRRGGGGVNQPQHF
TRBJ1-3 | TRBV6-5 | . | . | TGTGCCAGCAGTTACTCGATAAACACAGGAAACACCATATATTTT | CASSYSINTGNTIYF
TRBJ1-1 | TRBV7-2 | . | . | TGTGCCAGCAGCTTCGCCTGGGTGCGGGGGCGGAACACTGAAGCTTTCTTT | CASSFAWVRGRNTEAFF
TRBJ2-1 | TRBV2 | . | . | TGTGCCAGCAGTGACGTTGGACAAGGAAACGATGAGCAGTTCTTC | CASSDVGQGNDEQFF
TRBJ2-3 | TRBV28 | . | TRBD1 | TGTGCCAGCACTACGGGACAGGGAACAGATACGCAGTATTTT | CASTTGQGTDTQYF
TRBJ2-7 | TRBV29-1 | . | TRBD1 | TGCAGCTTTACAGGGGTAAGCTCCTACGAGCAGTACTTC | CSFTGVSSYEQYF
TRBJ1-4 | TRBV5-6 | . | . | TGTGCCAGCAGCTTAGTCGCAGGGATGTATGAAAAACTGTTTTTT | CASSLVAGMYEKLFF
TRBJ2-1 | TRBV7-9 | . | . | TGTGCCAGCAGCCCCACCCAGAACAATGAGCAGTTCTTC | CASSPTQNNEQFF
TRBJ2-1 | TRBV6-1 | few | TRBD1 | TGTGCCAGCAGTGCTACGGGACAGGGGGCGTATGAGCAGTTCTTC | CASSATGQGAYEQFF
TRBJ2-3 | TRBV10-3 | . | TRBD1 | TGTGCCATCAGATTCGGGACAGGGGACACAGATACGCAGTATTTT | CAIRFGTGDTDTQYF
TRBJ1-2 | TRBV6-5 | few | . | TGTGCCAGCAGTGCCCGGGGTCGGTATGGCTACACCTTC | CASSARGRYGYTF
TRBJ2-7 | TRBV5-1 | . | TRBD1 | TGCGCCAGCAGCTTGGACAGGGGGTCCTACGAGCAGTACTTC | CASSLDRGSYEQYF